This T cell receptor (beta chain) comes out of a study of T cell repertoires in cytomegalovirus infection (dated by TCRdb to the late 2010s). Some background on the complete study: Because public TCR beta signatures pointed to carriage of CMV infection together with the matching HLA type, the HLA type of each donor mattered for the analysis.

The instrument was an Illumina HiSeq 1500. TCRdb trimmed the raw reads at Q25, called clones with MiXCR and kept productive beta chains. Every CDR3 protein is listed once, alongside the most common genes and DNA of its rows. The sample profile shows 46,000 or so distinct CDR3 sequences; around 20% of them were found once. The biggest ten clones account for under 20% of the sample. There are many counts of this clonotype. The antigen it recognizes is unknown. Base qualities were left out, and no much larger clone turns up one base away. Paper-wide results and their limitations: Cumulative frequency of public TCR beta family members discriminated carriers of CMV infection plus the relevant HLA type in this cohort and an independent roughly 330-donor cohort. The ex vivo response was dominated by HLA-C-restricted CMV-specific TCR beta clonotypes, which also provided the single most frequent clonotype in two of eight donors.

The clonotype was recovered from a human donor in good health (CMV status not recorded). Some clones in this sample may be carry-over from other donors' samples. Sequencing used PBMCs, sequenced either directly or after in vitro stimulation (not recorded which).

The nucleotides are TGTGCCAGCAGCCGTTCTTACGGACAGGGCAAGATTCAAGAGACCCAGTACTTC. Its protein is CASSRSYGQGKIQETQYF. The sequence links TRBV11-3 to TRBJ2-5; TRBD1 fits 8 bases in the junction. From cysteine to phenylalanine, the CDR3 is 18 amino acids long. Just the 54-base CDR3 DNA is kept, in frame starting at base 1. The germline V end is reduced by 5 bases and the J end by 2 bases; junction bases left unmatched: 16. Via the germline V gene, CDR1 is SGHNT and CDR2 YENEEA.